One sample yielded the 18 T cell receptor beta chains listed below, sequenced in a study of Tregs in tolerant kidney transplant recipients. The assay was immunoSEQ multiplex PCR, and TCRdb's table has in-frame clones only and misses some. The table includes over 50,000 clones, about 86% detected once. The specimen sequenced was CD4+ T cells from blood. The receptors shown here come from a human donor in good health.

The J gene is TRBJ1-2, the V gene TRBV18, with D unresolved. This CDR3 contains 14 residues. Germline V gives CDR1 KGHSH, CDR2 LQKENI. Trimming cost V 6 bases and J 3 bases, with 14 bases left between them. The CDR3 DNA sequence: TGTGCCAGCTCTCCCGACCTAGACTACTATGGCTACACCTTC. Translating gives CASSPDLDYYGYTF.

CDR3 sequence reads: CARKRRESLEQFF. The CDR3, as DNA: TGCGCCAGAAAACGGCGGGAGAGTCTTGAGCAGTTCTTC. The chain employs TRBV5-1 and TRBJ2-1; 7 bases align to TRBD2. The CDR3 totals 13 residues. Unmatched junction bases numbered 11, after V lost 8 bases and J lost 9 bases. CDR1 and CDR2 (germline): SGHRS, YFSETQ.

The chain combines TRBV6-6 with TRBJ2-3; D unresolved. The CDR3 consists of 15 residues. Germline loops: CDR1 MNHNY, CDR2 SVGAGI (reference sequence). V was trimmed by 7 bases and J by 2 bases, leaving 16 bases between them. This CDR3 is CASTQQPQFTDTQYF. The CDR3 DNA sequence: TGTGCCAGCACACAACAGCCCCAGTTCACAGATACGCAGTATTTT.

The chain carries TRBV7-9 and TRBJ2-4; possible D gene TRBD2, 5 bases. Germline V lookup: CDR1 SEHNR, CDR2 FQNEAQ (reference sequence). The CDR3 loop spans 15 amino acids. V was shortened by 1 base and J by 7 bases, with 14 bases between the two germline ends. The CDR3 protein is CASSLDKGWENIQYF. In DNA form, the CDR3 reads TGTGCCAGCAGCTTAGATAAGGGATGGGAGAACATTCAGTACTTC.

The chain uses TRBV5-1 and TRBJ1-3; D is unclear. V was trimmed by 2 bases and J by 2 bases, leaving 2 bases between them. CDR1 and CDR2 from the germline V gene are SGHRS and YFSETQ. The CDR3 loop spans 12 amino acids. The CDR3 is CASSFPGNTIYF. DNA for the CDR3: TGCGCCAGCAGCTTTCCTGGAAACACCATATATTTT.

The chain carries TRBV10-2 and TRBJ1-6; D call uncertain. Trimming left V 7 bases short and J 0 bases short, with 10 bases between. The germline CDR1 and CDR2 sequences are WSHSY and SAAADI. The CDR3 loop spans 15 amino acids. The CDR3: CASKVGGSYNSPLHF. CDR3 coding DNA: TGCGCCAGCAAGGTGGGTGGCTCCTATAATTCACCCCTCCACTTT.

The V call is TRBV30, the J call TRBJ2-7, with TRBD1 matching over 7 bases. Germline loops: CDR1 GTSNPN, CDR2 SVGIG (reference sequence). After removal of 3 bases from V and 4 bases from J, the junction contained 6 bases not matched to a gene. The CDR3 contains 13 residues. DNA of the CDR3: TGTGCCTGGAGCCCGACAGGGCCTTACGAGCAGTACTTC. Amino acid sequence: CAWSPTGPYEQYF.

The gene calls are TRBV7-2 and TRBJ2-7; D assignment may be TRBD1 or TRBD2 (5 bases each). V gave up 2 bases and J gave up 5 bases, with 16 bases separating them. The germline gives CDR1 SGHTA, CDR2 FQGNSA. There are 15 residues in the CDR3. The CDR3 spells CASSLLGTDPDEQYF. CDR3 DNA: TGTGCCAGCAGCTTACTCGGGACGGATCCTGACGAGCAGTACTTC.

This chain uses TRBV19 with TRBJ1-4; possibly TRBD1 for D (5 bases). Trimming left V 1 base short and J 7 bases short, with 13 bases between. The germline gives CDR1 LNHDA, CDR2 SQIVND (reference sequence). The CDR3 consists of 15 residues. CDR3 DNA: TGTGCCAGTAGTATAGTCCAACTCGGGACTGAAAAACTGTTTTTT. This encodes CASSIVQLGTEKLFF. The complete variable domain, with remaining parts taken from reference TRBV19 and TRBJ1-4, reads DGGITQSPKYLFRKEGQNVTLSCEQNLNHDAMYWYRQDPGQGLRLIYYSQIVNDFQKGDIAEGYSVSREKKESFPLTVTSAQKNPTAFYLCASSIVQLGTEKLFFGSGTQLSVL.

J is TRBJ2-3 and V is TRBV5-1; possible D gene TRBD1, 5 bases. The CDR3 totals 15 residues. Germline CDR1 is SGHRS and CDR2 is YFSETQ. Trimming removed 3 bases from V and 4 bases from J, with 15 bases in between. The CDR3 protein is CASSSRSLGPDTQYF. DNA for the CDR3: TGCGCCAGCAGCTCCAGGAGCCTGGGGCCAGATACGCAGTATTTT.

The V and J genes are TRBV4-1 and TRBJ2-1; 8 bases match TRBD2. CDR3 size: 15 residues. V gave up 0 bases and J gave up 8 bases; unmatched junction bases: 6. The germline gives CDR1 MGHRA, CDR2 YSYEKL. The CDR3 DNA reads as TGCGCCAGCAGCCAAGAATTCGGGGGGGTCTATGAGCAGTTCTTC. Translation gives CASSQEFGGVYEQFF.

The CDR3 region is CAADTGDTQYF. The CDR3 DNA is TGTGCCGCCGACACGGGAGATACGCAGTATTTT. V gene TRBV11-1 combines with J gene TRBJ2-3; no definite D call. The CDR3 covers 11 residues. From germline, CDR1 is SGHAT and CDR2 FQDESV (reference sequence). Trimming took off 11 bases at V and 5 bases at J, with 11 bases between the two ends. Combining the CDR3 with reference TRBV11-1 and TRBJ2-3 gives the whole variable domain EAEVAQSPRYKITEKSQAVAFWCDPISGHATLYWYRQILGQGPELLVQFQDESVVDDSQLPKDRFSAERLKGVDSTLKIQPAELGDSAMYLCAADTGDTQYFGPGTRLTVL.

The chain has TRBV23-1 and TRBJ2-5; 7 nucleotides align to TRBD1. TRBV23-1 is identified as an open reading frame with a role that is uncertain. V lost 6 bases and J lost 5; bases outside the gene matches: 6. The CDR3 is made up of 13 amino acids. The CDR3 DNA reads as TGCGCCAGCAGCCATTTCAGGGGGGAGACCCAGTACTTC. Protein sequence: CASSHFRGETQYF.

The chain is built from TRBV6-5 and TRBJ2-7, with a weak D call TRBD2 (7 bases). Trimming left V 7 bases short and J 6 bases short, with 22 bases between. The CDR3 has 15 amino acids. Looked up from germline, CDR1 is MNHEY and CDR2 is SVGAGI. CDR3 region: CASNNRGASFGEQYF. The DNA for the CDR3 is TGTGCCAGCAACAATCGGGGGGCCTCGTTCGGCGAGCAGTACTTC.

The chain uses TRBV30 and TRBJ2-3; D possibly corresponds to TRBD2 (7 bases). This CDR3 has 15 amino acids. Germline lookup yields CDR1 GTSNPN and CDR2 SVGIG (reference sequence). Between the trimmed V and J ends, which lost 2 bases and 4 bases, there was a span of 16 bases. This CDR3 reads CAWSPEGGTPDTQYF. The DNA of the CDR3 is TGTGCCTGGAGTCCCGAGGGGGGGACTCCAGATACGCAGTATTTT.

This chain uses TRBV30 with TRBJ2-5; no clear D gene. The CDR3 is 13 residues long. The germline V and J ends were trimmed by 0 bases and 3 bases, with 8 bases remaining between them. CDR1 and CDR2 (germline): GTSNPN, SVGIG (reference sequence). This CDR3 is CAWSVFPKETQYF. In DNA, the CDR3 is TGTGCCTGGAGTGTATTCCCAAAAGAGACCCAGTACTTC.

The rearrangement joins TRBV11-3 to TRBJ2-3; 7 positions agree with TRBD1. The CDR3 extends over 18 amino acids. Germline trimming cut 0 bases from V and 3 bases from J; bases unmatched to any gene: 12. The germline CDR1 and CDR2 sequences are SGHNT and YENEEA. In DNA form, the CDR3 reads TGTGCCAGCAGCTTAGAACGCCTGGGGGCAGGGGGAACAGATACGCAGTATTTT. Its protein is CASSLERLGAGGTDTQYF.

The chain has TRBV29-1 and TRBJ2-2, with D possibly being TRBD1 or TRBD2 (6 bases each). Germline CDR1 is SQVTM and CDR2 is ANQGSEA. Trimming removed 7 bases at V and 6 bases at J, with 18 bases between. The CDR3 is made up of 14 amino acids. CDR3 region: CSALRGAGAGELFF. The CDR3 DNA sequence: TGCAGCGCCTTAAGGGGGGCTGGCGCCGGGGAGCTGTTTTTT.